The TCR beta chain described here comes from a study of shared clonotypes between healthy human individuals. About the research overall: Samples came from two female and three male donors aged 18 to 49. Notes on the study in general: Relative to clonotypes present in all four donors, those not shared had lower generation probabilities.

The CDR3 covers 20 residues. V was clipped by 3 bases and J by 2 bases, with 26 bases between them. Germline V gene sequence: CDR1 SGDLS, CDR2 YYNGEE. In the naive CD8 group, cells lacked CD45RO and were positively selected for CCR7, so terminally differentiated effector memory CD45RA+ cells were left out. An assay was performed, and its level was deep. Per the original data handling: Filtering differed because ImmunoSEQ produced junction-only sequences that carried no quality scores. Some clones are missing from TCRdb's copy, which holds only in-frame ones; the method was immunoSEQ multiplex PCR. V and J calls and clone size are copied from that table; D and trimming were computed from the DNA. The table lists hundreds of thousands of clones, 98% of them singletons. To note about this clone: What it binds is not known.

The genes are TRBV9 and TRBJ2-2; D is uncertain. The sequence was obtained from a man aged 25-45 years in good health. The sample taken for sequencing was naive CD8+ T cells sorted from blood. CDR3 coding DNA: TGTGCCAGCAGCGATAGACACCTCTCCCAACCGATAGACAACACCGGGGAGCTGTTTTTT. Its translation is CASSDRHLSQPIDNTGELFF.